This T cell receptor beta chain was recovered during a study of blood T cell repertoires in COVID-19. Across the study: Material from acute and convalescent COVID-19 was sourced from the United States, Italy and Spain. Sources were T cells, B-cell-depleted T cells, or PBMCs; the material itself was cDNA or gDNA.

Categorization into cohorts depended on clinical history that participants reported. In the original workflow: Scientists estimated how many nucleated cells there were by amplifying reference gene primers. Some clones are missing from TCRdb's copy, which holds only in-frame ones; the method was immunoSEQ multiplex PCR. V, J and clone size are taken as reported in that table, and D and trimming were inferred from the DNA itself. The sample consists of around 220,000 clones, around 82% of them appearing once. Sequenced material: PBMCs or T cells enriched from blood (not recorded which). The source is a woman in her thirties or forties with acute COVID-19.

In nucleotides, the CDR3 is TGTGCCAGCAGTCCGGGACAGCTATATGGCTACACCTTC. Translated, it gives CASSPGQLYGYTF. This chain joins TRBV28 and TRBJ1-2, with 7 bases matching TRBD1. This CDR3 has 13 amino acids. V lost 5 bases, J lost 5 bases, and 5 bases stayed unmatched. CDR1 and CDR2 (germline): MDHEN, SYDVKM.